One sample yielded the 8 T cell receptor beta chains listed below, sequenced in a study of cytotoxic CD8 clonotypes in ibrutinib-treated CLL. This table comes from immunoSEQ multiplex PCR, and its TCRdb copy is limited to in-frame clones, with some not included. The table has some 130,000 clones, about 70% seen once. This specimen was PBMCs, taken after 24 months of ibrutinib treatment. Receptors were obtained from a human donor with chronic lymphocytic leukemia.

This chain uses TRBV7-2 with TRBJ1-4, with D maybe TRBD1 (5 bases). Germline V CDR1 and CDR2: SGHTA, FQGNSA. Trimming pared 6 bases from V and 4 bases from J, leaving 12 bases between. The CDR3 length is 14 residues. In nucleotides, the CDR3 is TGTGCCAGCAGTCCGGGGCGGAATAATGAAAAACTGTTTTTT. Its protein product is CASSPGRNNEKLFF. Based on the CDR3 plus reference TRBV7-2 and TRBJ1-4, the full variable domain is GAGVSQSPSNKVTEKGKDVELRCDPISGHTALYWYRQSLGQGLEFLIYFQGNSAPDKSGLPSDRFSAERTGGSVSTLTIQRTQQEDSAVYLCASSPGRNNEKLFFGSGTQLSVL.

V usage is TRBV19 and J usage is TRBJ2-1; D gene ambiguous. The CDR3 has 20 residues. The V gene's germline CDR1 is LNHDA and CDR2 SQIVND (reference sequence). V dropped 4 bases and J dropped 5 bases, with 30 bases sitting between them. CDR3 region: CASSRPARFDSKLTHNEQFF. CDR3 nucleotide sequence: TGTGCCAGTAGTAGACCGGCTCGATTTGATTCGAAACTGACCCACAATGAGCAGTTCTTC.

The chain links TRBV5-6 to TRBJ2-1; 8 bases line up with TRBD1. Looked up from germline, CDR1 is SGHDT and CDR2 is YYEEEE. V gave up 0 bases and J gave up 6 bases; unmatched junction bases: 5. The CDR3 has 15 amino acids. CDR3 sequence (DNA): TGTGCCAGCAGCTTGGGGGCGACAGGGGTCAATGAGCAGTTCTTC. It translates to CASSLGATGVNEQFF.

This rearrangement joins TRBV4-3 to TRBJ2-2, with D unresolved. The CDR3 contains 15 residues. Looked up from germline, CDR1 is LGHNA and CDR2 is YSLEER. Trimming pared 1 base from V and 8 bases from J, leaving 14 bases between. CDR3 sequence (DNA): TGCGCCAGCAGCCAAGTTGTCGGAATAGGGGGGGAGCTGTTTTTT. Protein: CASSQVVGIGGELFF.

This sequence joins TRBV7-3 and TRBJ2-7, with 8 bases that match TRBD1. V shed 2 bases and J 5 bases; nucleotides not matched to a gene: 8. CDR3 length: 15 amino acids. Germline loops: CDR1 SGHTA, CDR2 FQGTGA. DNA of the CDR3: TGTGCCAGCAGCTTAGGCGGACAGGGTCGGCACGAGCAGTACTTC. Encoded protein: CASSLGGQGRHEQYF.

This chain uses TRBV27 with TRBJ2-5; D not certain. This CDR3 spans 11 amino acids. CDR1 MNHEY and CDR2 SMNVEV come from the germline V gene (reference sequence). V lost 7 bases to trimming and J lost 5 bases, with 8 bases between them. The CDR3 DNA sequence: TGTGCCAGCACCCCCCTGGAGACCCAGTACTTC. Its translation is CASTPLETQYF.

This chain uses TRBV7-3 with TRBJ2-1; D tentatively fits TRBD1 or TRBD2 (6 bases each). The CDR3 contains 14 residues. Trimming left V 5 bases short and J 9 bases short, with 17 bases between. Germline V gene sequence: CDR1 SGHTA, CDR2 FQGTGA. The CDR3 bases are TGTGCCAGCAGCCAGGGGACTGGGTGGGGTGAGCAGTTCTTC. Translation: CASSQGTGWGEQFF.

This chain uses TRBV7-2 with TRBJ2-3; no firm D call. The CDR3 is 13 residues long. V gave up 6 bases and J gave up 2 bases, with 9 bases separating them. Germline lookup yields CDR1 SGHTA and CDR2 FQGNSA. This chain's CDR3 is CASSRGHTDTQYF. In nucleotides, the CDR3 is TGTGCCAGCAGTCGTGGGCACACAGATACGCAGTATTTT.